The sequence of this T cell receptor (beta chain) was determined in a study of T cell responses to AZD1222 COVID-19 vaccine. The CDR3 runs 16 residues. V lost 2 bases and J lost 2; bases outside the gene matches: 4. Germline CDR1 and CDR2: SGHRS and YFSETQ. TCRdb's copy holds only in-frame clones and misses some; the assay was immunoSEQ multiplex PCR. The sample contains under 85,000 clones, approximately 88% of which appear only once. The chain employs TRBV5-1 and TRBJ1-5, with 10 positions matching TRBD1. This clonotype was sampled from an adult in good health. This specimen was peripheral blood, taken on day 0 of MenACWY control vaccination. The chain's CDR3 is CASSLSGTGGNQPQHF. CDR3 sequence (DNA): TGCGCCAGCAGCTTATCCGGGACAGGGGGCAATCAGCCCCAGCATTTT.